Each of the 10 T cell receptor beta chains below was sequenced from the same sample in a study of cytomegalovirus exposure and HLA in healthy donors. PCR used 60 Vbeta primers and 13 Jbeta primers. Repertoires were generated with immunoSEQ multiplex PCR, while TCRdb's copy carries only in-frame clones and drops some. The profile shows roughly 140,000 clones, over 60% of them singletons. Sequencing was performed on PBMCs. These receptors all stem from a woman in her twenties or thirties in good health and CMV-seronegative.

The chain uses TRBV11-2 and TRBJ1-1; D unclear. The CDR3 has 14 residues. Germline CDR1 and CDR2: SGHAT and FQNNGV. V shed 0 bases and J shed 8 bases, with 13 bases lying between them. CDR3 DNA sequence: TGTGCCAGCAGCTTAGAGACTACCTCTGGGGAAGCTTTCTTT. It is translated as CASSLETTSGEAFF.

The chain couples TRBV14 to TRBJ2-1; TRBD2 aligns across 11 bases. V was clipped by 1 base and J by 4 bases; unmatched bases: 12. The CDR3 consists of 19 residues. Germline lookup yields CDR1 SGHDN and CDR2 FVKESK. The CDR3 reads CASSQVWSSGGHYYNEQFF. The CDR3 DNA reads as TGTGCCAGCAGCCAAGTATGGTCTAGCGGGGGGCATTATTACAATGAGCAGTTCTTC.

The chain employs TRBV4-2 and TRBJ1-1, with a possible D match to TRBD1 (6 bases). CDR1 is LGHNA and CDR2 is YNFKEQ in the germline V gene. Between the trimmed V and J ends, which lost 0 bases and 5 bases, there was a span of 10 bases. The CDR3 loop spans 14 amino acids. The CDR3 DNA sequence: TGTGCCAGCAGCCAAGAACGAGGGGGAACTGAAGCTTTCTTT. This codes for CASSQERGGTEAFF.

This sequence joins TRBV10-3 and TRBJ2-1; a weak D match, TRBD2 (6 bases). CDR1 is ENHRY and CDR2 is SYGVKD in the germline V gene. The CDR3 length is 15 residues. The V end was cut by 2 bases, the J end by 7 bases, with 15 bases between. CDR3 nucleotide sequence: TGTGCCATCAGTGAGGACCCCGGGGGATTAAATGAGCAGTTCTTC. It specifies CAISEDPGGLNEQFF.

V usage is TRBV4-3 and J usage is TRBJ1-5; tentatively, D is TRBD1 (6 bases). Deletions cut 0 bases from V and 7 bases from J, with 13 bases between. CDR1 and CDR2 (germline): LGHNA, YSLEER. The CDR3 runs to 15 residues. The CDR3 is CASSQDARGRQPQHF. DNA for the CDR3: TGCGCCAGCAGCCAAGATGCCAGGGGCCGACAGCCCCAGCATTTT.

The chain recombines TRBV9 with TRBJ2-1, with 8 bases fitting TRBD2. In germline, CDR1 is SGDLS, CDR2 YYNGEE. CDR3 length equals 14 residues. J was trimmed by 8 bases and V by 0 bases; bases with no gene match: 4. The CDR3 sequence is CASSVEGLAHEQFF. CDR3 bases: TGTGCCAGCAGCGTAGAAGGACTAGCCCATGAGCAGTTCTTC.

This clone appeared a few times. The rearrangement links TRBV5-1 to TRBJ1-1; TRBD1 matches 8 bases. The V gene's germline CDR1 is SGHRS and CDR2 YFSETQ. The ends lost 4 bases at V and 1 base at J; junction bases unmatched: 3. The CDR3 contains 14 residues. The CDR3 loop is CASSGTGENTEAFF. CDR3 sequence (DNA): TGCGCCAGCAGCGGGACAGGAGAGAACACTGAAGCTTTCTTT.

This sequence joins TRBV10-3 and TRBJ2-2; the D gene is possibly TRBD2 (7 bases). Germline V gene sequence: CDR1 ENHRY, CDR2 SYGVKD. V lost 0 bases and J 3 bases, leaving 17 bases between the germline ends. The CDR3 has 18 amino acids. The CDR3 region is CAISESGGGERYTGELFF. CDR3 nucleotide sequence: TGTGCCATCAGTGAGTCGGGGGGGGGCGAGAGGTACACCGGGGAGCTGTTTTTT.

This chain connects TRBV5-1 to TRBJ2-1, with 7 bases matching TRBD1. The germline V gene encodes CDR1 SGHRS and CDR2 YFSETQ. With 2 bases clipped from V and 7 bases from J, the junction kept 6 bases outside the gene matches. The CDR3 is 14 residues long. CDR3 sequence (DNA): TGCGCCAGCAGCTTCCGAGGGGGCTGGAATGAGCAGTTCTTC. Translated: CASSFRGGWNEQFF.

This sequence joins TRBV7-9 and TRBJ2-3, with D possibly matching TRBD2 (6 bases). The V and J ends lost 2 bases and 0 bases respectively, with 15 bases between them. CDR1 is SEHNR, CDR2 FQNEAQ, per germline (reference sequence). CDR3 length: 17 amino acids. CDR3 residues: CASSLSAGTPSTDTQYF. Here the CDR3 DNA reads TGTGCCAGCAGCTTAAGCGCCGGGACTCCTAGCACAGATACGCAGTATTTT.